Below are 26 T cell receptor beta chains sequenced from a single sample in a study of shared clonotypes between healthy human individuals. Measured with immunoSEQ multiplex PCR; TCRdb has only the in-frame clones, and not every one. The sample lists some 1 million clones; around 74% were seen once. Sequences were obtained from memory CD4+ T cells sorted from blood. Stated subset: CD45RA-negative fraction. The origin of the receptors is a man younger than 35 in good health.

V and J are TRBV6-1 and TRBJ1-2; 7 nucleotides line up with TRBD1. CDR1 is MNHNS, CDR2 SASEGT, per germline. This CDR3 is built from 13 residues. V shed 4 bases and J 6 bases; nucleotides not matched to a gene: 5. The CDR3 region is CASSVHRGNGYTF. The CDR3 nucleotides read TGTGCCAGCAGTGTACACAGGGGCAATGGCTACACCTTC.

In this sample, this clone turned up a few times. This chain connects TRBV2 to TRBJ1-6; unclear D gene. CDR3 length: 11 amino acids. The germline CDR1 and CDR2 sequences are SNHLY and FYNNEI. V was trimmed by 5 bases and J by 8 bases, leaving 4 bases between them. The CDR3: CASSTDSPLHF. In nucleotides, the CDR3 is TGTGCCAGCAGTACGGATTCACCCCTCCACTTT.

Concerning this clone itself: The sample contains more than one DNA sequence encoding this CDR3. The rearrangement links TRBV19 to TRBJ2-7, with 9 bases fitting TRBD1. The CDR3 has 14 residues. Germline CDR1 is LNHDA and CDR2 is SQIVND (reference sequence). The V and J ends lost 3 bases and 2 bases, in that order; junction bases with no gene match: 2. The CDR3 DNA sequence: TGTGCCAGTAGTATCCGGGACAGGGCCTACGAGCAGTACTTC. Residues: CASSIRDRAYEQYF.

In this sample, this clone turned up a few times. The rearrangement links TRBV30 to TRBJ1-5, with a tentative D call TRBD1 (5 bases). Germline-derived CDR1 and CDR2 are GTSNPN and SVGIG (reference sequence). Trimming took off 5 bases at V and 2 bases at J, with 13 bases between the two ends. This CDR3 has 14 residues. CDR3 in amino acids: CAWSQAGRNQPQHF. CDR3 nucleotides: TGTGCCTGGTCGCAGGCAGGGCGCAATCAGCCCCAGCATTTT.

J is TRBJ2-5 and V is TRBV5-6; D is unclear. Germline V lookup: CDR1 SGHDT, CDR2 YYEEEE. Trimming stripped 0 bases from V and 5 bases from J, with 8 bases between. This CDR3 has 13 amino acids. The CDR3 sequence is CASSLAKVETQYF. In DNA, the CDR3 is TGTGCCAGCAGCTTGGCTAAGGTGGAGACCCAGTACTTC.

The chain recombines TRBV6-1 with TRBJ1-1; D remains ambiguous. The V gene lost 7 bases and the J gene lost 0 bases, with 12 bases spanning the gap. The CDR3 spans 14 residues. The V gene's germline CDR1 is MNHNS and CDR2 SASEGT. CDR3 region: CASTAGIMNTEAFF. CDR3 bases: TGTGCCAGCACCGCGGGAATCATGAACACTGAAGCTTTCTTT.

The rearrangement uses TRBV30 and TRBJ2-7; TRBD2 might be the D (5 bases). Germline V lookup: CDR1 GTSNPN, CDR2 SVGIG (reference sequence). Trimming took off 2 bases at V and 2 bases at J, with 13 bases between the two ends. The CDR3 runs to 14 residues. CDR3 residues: CAWSLTSITYEQYF. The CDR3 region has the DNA TGTGCCTGGAGTCTCACTAGTATCACCTACGAGCAGTACTTC.

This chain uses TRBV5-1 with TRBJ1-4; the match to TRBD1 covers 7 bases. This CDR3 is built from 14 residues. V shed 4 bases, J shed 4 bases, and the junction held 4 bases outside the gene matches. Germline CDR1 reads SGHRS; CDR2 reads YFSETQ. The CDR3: CASSGGDSNEKLFF. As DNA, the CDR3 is TGCGCCAGCAGCGGGGGGGACAGTAATGAAAAACTGTTTTTT.

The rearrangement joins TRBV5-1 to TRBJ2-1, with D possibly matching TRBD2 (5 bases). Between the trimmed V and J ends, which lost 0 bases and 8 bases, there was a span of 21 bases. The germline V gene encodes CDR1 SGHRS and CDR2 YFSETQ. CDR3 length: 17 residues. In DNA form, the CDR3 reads TGCGCCAGCAGCTTGGCGGTCGAGGGCTCCAGGACGGATGAGCAGTTCTTC. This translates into CASSLAVEGSRTDEQFF.

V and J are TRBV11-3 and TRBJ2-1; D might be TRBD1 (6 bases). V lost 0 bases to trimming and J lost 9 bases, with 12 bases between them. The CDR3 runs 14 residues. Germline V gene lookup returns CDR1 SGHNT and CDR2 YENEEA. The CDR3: CASSLDVGAGEQFF. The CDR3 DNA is TGTGCCAGCAGCTTAGATGTGGGGGCCGGTGAGCAGTTCTTC.

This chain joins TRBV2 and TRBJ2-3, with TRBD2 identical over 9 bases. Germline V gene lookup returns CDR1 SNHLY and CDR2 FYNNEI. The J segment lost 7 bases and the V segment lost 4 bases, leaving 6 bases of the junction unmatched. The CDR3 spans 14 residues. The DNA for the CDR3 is TGTGCCAGCAGTGGCGGGAGGGCCGGGAATACGCAGTATTTT. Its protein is CASSGGRAGNTQYF.

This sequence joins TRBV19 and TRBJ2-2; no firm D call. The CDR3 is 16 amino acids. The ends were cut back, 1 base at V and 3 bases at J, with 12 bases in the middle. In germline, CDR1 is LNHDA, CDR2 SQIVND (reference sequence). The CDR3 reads CASSIGARSYTGELFF. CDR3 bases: TGTGCCAGTAGTATAGGTGCCAGATCCTACACCGGGGAGCTGTTTTTT.

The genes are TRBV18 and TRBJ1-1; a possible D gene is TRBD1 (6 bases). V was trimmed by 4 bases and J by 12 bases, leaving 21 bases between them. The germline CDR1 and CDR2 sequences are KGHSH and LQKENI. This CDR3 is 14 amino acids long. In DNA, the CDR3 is TGTGCCAGCTCACAGCTAGCGCCAGGGGACGGGACTTTCTTT. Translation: CASSQLAPGDGTFF.

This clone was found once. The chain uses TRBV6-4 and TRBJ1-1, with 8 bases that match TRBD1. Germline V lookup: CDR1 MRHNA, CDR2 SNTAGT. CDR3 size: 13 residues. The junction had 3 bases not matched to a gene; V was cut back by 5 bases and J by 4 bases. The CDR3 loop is CASSTDRGTEAFF. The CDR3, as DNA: TGTGCCAGCAGTACAGACAGGGGCACTGAAGCTTTCTTT.

CDR3 in amino acids: CSAREGDTIYF. In nucleotides, the CDR3 is TGCAGTGCTAGAGAGGGAGACACCATATATTTT. This chain uses TRBV20-1 with TRBJ1-3; no definite D call. This CDR3 is 11 amino acids long. Trimming left V 0 bases short and J 8 bases short, with 5 bases between. CDR1 and CDR2 (germline): DFQATT, SNEGSKA (reference sequence).

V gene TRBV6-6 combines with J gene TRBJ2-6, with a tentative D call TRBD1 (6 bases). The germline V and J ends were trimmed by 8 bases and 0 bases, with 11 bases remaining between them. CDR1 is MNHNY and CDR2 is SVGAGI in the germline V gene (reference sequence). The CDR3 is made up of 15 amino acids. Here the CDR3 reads CASGRDNSGANVLTF. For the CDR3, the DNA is TGTGCCAGCGGACGGGACAACTCTGGGGCCAACGTCCTGACTTTC.

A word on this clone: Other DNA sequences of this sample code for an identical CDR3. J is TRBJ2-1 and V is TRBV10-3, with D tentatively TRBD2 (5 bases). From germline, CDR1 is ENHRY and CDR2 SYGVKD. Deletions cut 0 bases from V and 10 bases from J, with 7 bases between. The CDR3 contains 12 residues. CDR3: CAISESRAEQFF. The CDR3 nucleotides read TGTGCCATCAGTGAGTCGAGGGCGGAGCAGTTCTTC.

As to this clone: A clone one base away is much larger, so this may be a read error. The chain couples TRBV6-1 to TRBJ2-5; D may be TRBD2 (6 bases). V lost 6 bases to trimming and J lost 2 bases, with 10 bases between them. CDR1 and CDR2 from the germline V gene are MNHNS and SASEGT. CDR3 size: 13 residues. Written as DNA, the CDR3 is TGTGCCAGCAGCAGGGACTTTCAAGAGACCCAGTACTTC. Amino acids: CASSRDFQETQYF.

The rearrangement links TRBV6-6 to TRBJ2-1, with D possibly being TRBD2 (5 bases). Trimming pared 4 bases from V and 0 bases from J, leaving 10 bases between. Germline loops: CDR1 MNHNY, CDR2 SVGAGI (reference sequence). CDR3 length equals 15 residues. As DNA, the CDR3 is TGTGCCAGCAGTTCCGGCCGGGGCTCCTACAATGAGCAGTTCTTC. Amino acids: CASSSGRGSYNEQFF.

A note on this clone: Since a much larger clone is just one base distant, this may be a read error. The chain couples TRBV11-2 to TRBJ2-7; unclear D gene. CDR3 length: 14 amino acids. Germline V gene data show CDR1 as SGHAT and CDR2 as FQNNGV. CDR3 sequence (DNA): TGTGCCAGCAGCTTAGATTGGACCTCCTACGGGCAGTACTTC. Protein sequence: CASSLDWTSYGQYF.

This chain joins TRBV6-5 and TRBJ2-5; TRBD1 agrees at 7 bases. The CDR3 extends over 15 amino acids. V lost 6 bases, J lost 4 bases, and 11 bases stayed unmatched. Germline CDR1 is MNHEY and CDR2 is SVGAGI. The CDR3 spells CASSLRTGERETQYF. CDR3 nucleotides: TGTGCCAGCAGCCTCAGAACAGGGGAGCGAGAGACCCAGTACTTC.

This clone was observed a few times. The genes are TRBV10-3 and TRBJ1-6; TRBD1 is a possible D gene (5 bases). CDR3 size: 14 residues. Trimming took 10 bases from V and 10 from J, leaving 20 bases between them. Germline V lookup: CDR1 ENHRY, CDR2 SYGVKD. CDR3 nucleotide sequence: TGTGCCACTCAGGGACTGGCCAAGGAGTCACCCCTCCACTTT. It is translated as CATQGLAKESPLHF.

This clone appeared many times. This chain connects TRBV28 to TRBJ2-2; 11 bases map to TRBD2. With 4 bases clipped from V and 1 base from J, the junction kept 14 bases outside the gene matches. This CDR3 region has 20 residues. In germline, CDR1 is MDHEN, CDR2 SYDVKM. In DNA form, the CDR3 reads TGTGCCAGCAGTTCTCTAGGGTTAGCGGGGGGGCGGAAGAACACCGGGGAGCTGTTTTTT. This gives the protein CASSSLGLAGGRKNTGELFF.

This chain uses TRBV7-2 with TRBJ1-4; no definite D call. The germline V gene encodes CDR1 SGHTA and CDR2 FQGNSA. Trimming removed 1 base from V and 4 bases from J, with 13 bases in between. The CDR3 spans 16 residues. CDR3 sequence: CASSLDDGRFNEKLFF. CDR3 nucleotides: TGTGCCAGCAGCTTAGATGATGGGAGATTTAATGAAAAACTGTTTTTT.

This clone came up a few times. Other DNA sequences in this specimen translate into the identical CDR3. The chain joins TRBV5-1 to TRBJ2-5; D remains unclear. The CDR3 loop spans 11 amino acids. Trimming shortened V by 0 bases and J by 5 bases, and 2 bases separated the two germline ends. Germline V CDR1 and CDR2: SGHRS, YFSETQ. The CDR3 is CASSLVETQYF. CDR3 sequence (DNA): TGCGCCAGCAGCTTGGTTGAGACCCAGTACTTC.

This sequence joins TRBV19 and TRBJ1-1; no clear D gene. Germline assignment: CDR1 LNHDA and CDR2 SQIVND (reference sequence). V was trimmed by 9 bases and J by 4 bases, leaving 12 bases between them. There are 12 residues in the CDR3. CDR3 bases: TGTGCCAGCCGACCGAGGGCCACTGAAGCTTTCTTT. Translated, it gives CASRPRATEAFF.